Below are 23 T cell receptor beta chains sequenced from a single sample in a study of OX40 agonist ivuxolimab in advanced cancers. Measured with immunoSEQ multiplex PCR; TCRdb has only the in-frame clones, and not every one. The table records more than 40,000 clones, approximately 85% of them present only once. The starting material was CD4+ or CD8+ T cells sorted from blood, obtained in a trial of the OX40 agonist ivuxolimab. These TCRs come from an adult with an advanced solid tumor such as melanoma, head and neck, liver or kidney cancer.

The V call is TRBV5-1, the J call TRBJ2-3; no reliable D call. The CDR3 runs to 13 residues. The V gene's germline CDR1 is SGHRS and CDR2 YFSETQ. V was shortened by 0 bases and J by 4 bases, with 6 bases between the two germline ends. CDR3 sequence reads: CASSLGPADTQYF. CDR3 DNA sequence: TGCGCCAGCAGCTTGGGACCGGCAGATACGCAGTATTTT.

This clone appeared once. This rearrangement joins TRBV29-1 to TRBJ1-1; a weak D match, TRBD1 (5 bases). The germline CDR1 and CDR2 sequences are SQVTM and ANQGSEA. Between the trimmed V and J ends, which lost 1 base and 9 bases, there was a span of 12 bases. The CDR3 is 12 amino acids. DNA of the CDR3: TGCAGCGTTGAAGGGCAGGGAACCCAAGCTTTCTTT. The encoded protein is CSVEGQGTQAFF. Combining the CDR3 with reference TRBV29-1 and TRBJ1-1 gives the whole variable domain SAVISQKPSRDICQRGTSLTIQCQVDSQVTMMFWYRQQPGQSLTLIATANQGSEATYESGFVIDKFPISRPNLTFSTLTVSNMSPEDSSIYLCSVEGQGTQAFFGQGTRLTVV.

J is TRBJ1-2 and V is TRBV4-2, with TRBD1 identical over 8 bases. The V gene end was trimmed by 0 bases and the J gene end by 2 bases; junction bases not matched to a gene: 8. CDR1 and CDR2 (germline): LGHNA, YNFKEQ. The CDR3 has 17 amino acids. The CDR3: CASSQEGGTGINYGYTF. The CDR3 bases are TGTGCCAGCAGCCAAGAGGGGGGGACAGGCATCAACTATGGCTACACCTTC.

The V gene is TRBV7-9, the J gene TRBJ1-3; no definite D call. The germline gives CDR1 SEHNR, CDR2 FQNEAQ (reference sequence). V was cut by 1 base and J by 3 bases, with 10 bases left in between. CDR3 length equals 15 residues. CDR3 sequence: CASSLEVQLGNTIYF. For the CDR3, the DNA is TGTGCCAGCAGCTTAGAGGTACAGCTTGGAAACACCATATATTTT.

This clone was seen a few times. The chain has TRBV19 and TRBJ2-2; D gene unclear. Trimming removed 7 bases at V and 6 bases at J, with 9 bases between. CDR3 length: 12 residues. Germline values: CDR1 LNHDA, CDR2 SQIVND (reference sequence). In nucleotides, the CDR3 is TGTGCCAGTACGAGGTGGCCCGGGGAGCTGTTTTTT. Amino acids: CASTRWPGELFF.

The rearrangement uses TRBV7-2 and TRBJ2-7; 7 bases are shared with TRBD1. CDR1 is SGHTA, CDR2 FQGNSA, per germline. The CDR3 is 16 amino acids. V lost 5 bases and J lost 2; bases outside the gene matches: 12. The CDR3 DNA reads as TGTGCCAGCAGCGAAAGGACAGGCCTCCTCCCCTACGAGCAGTACTTC. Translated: CASSERTGLLPYEQYF.

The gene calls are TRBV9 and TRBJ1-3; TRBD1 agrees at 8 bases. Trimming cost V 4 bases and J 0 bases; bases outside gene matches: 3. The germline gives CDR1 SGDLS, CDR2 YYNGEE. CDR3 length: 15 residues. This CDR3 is CASSPGGSSGNTIYF. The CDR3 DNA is TGTGCCAGCAGCCCAGGGGGCAGCTCTGGAAACACCATATATTTT.

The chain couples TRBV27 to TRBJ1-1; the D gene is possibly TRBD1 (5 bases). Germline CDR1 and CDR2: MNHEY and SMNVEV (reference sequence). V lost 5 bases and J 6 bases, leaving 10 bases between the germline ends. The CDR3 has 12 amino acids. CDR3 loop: CASSHLGAEAFF. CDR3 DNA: TGTGCCAGCAGTCATTTGGGGGCTGAAGCTTTCTTT.

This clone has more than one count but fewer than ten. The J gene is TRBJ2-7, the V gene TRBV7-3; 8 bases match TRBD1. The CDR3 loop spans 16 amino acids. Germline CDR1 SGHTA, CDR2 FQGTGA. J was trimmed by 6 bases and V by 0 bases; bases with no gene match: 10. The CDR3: CASSLTPRQGAREQYF. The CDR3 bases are TGTGCCAGCAGCTTAACCCCCCGGCAGGGGGCGCGCGAGCAGTACTTC.

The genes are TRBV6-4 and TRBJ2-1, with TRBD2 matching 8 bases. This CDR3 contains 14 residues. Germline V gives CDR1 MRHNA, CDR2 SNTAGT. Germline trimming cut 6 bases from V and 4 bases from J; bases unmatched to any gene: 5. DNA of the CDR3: TGTGCCAGCAGAGCGGGAGAAGGGTACAATGAGCAGTTCTTC. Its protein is CASRAGEGYNEQFF.

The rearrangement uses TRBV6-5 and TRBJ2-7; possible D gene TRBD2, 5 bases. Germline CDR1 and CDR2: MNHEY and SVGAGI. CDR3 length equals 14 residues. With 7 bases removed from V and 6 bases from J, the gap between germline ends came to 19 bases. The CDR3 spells CASNPRVRRTEQYF. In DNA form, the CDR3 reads TGTGCCAGCAACCCTCGGGTCCGGAGGACCGAGCAGTACTTC.

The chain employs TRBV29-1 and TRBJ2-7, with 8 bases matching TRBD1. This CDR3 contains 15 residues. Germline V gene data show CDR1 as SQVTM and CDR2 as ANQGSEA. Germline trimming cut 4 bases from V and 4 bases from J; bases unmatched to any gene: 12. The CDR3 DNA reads TGCAGCGTTGTTGGGAGGCAGGGGGCGGTTTACGAGCAGTACTTC. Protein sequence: CSVVGRQGAVYEQYF.

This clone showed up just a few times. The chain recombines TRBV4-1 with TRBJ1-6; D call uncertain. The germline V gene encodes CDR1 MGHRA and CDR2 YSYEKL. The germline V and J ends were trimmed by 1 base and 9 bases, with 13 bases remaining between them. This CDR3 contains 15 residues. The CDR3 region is CASSQGETGSSPLHF. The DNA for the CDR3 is TGCGCCAGCAGCCAAGGAGAAACGGGGAGTTCACCCCTCCACTTT.

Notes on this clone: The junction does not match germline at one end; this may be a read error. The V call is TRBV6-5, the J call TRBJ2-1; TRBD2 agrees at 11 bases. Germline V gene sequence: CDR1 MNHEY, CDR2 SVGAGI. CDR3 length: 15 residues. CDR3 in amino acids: CAISATSGIENEQFF. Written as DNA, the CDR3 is TGTGCCATCAGTGCGACTAGCGGGATTGAAAATGAGCAGTTCTTC.

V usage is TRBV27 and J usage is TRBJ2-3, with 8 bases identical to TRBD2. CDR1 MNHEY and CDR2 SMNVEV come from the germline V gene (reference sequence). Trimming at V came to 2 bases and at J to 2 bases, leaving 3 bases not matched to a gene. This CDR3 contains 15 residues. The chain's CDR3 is CASSLAGGFTDTQYF. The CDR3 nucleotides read TGTGCCAGCAGTTTAGCGGGGGGTTTCACAGATACGCAGTATTTT.

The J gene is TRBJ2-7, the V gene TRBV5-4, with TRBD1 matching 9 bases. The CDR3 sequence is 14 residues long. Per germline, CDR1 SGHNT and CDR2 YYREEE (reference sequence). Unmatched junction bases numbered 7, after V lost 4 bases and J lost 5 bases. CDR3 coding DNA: TGTGCCAGCAGCACCCGGGACAGGGTCCACGAGCAGTACTTC. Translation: CASSTRDRVHEQYF.

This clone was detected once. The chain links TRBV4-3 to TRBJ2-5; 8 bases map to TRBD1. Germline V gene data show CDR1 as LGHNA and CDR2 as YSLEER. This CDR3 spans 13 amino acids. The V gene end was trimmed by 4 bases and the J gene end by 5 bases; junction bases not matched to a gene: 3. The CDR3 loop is CASSRHRGETQYF. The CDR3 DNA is TGCGCCAGCAGCCGCCACAGGGGGGAGACCCAGTACTTC.

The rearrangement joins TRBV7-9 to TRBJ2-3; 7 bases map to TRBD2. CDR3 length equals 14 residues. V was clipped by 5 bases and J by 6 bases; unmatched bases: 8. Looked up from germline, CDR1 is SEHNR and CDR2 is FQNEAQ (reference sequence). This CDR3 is CASSLWGREDTQYF. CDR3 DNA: TGTGCCAGCAGCCTATGGGGGAGGGAGGATACGCAGTATTTT.

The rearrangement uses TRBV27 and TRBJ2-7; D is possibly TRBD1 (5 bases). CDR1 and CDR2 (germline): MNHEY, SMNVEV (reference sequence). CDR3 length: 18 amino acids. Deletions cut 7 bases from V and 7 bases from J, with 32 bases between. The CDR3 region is CASTNVGVQGRILREQYF. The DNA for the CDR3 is TGTGCCAGCACCAACGTGGGCGTCCAGGGCCGTATACTCAGGGAGCAGTACTTC.

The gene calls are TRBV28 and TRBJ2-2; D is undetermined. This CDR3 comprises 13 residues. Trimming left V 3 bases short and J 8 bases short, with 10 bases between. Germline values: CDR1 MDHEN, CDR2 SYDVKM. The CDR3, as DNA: TGTGCCAGCAGTTTGGGCCAAACTGGGGAGCTGTTTTTT. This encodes CASSLGQTGELFF.

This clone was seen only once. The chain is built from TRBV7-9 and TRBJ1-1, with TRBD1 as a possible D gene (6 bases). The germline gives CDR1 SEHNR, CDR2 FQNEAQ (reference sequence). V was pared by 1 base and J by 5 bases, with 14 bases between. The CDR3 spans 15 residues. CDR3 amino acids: CASSLGGPGGTEAFF. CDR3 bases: TGTGCCAGCAGCTTAGGGGGGCCGGGTGGGACTGAAGCTTTCTTT.

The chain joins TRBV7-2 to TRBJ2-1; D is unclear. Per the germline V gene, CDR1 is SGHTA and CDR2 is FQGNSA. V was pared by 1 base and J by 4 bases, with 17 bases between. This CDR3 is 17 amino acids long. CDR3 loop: CASSLGIWTVPYNEQFF. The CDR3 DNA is TGTGCCAGCAGCTTAGGGATTTGGACCGTGCCTTACAATGAGCAGTTCTTC.

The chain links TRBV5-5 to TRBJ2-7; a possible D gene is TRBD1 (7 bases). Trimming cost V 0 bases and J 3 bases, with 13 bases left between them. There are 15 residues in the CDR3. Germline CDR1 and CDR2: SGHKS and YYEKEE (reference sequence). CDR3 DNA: TGTGCCAGCAGCTTGGGCGGGACAGACGTCTACGAGCAGTACTTC. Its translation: CASSLGGTDVYEQYF. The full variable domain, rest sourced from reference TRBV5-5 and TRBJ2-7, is DAGVTQSPTHLIKTRGQQVTLRCSPISGHKSVSWYQQVLGQGPQFIFQYYEKEERGRGNFPDRFSARQFPNYSSELNVNALLLGDSALYLCASSLGGTDVYEQYFGPGTRLTVT.